The next 5 T cell receptor beta chains were all read from a single sample in a study of OX40 agonist ivuxolimab in advanced cancers. Method: immunoSEQ multiplex PCR; TCRdb's copy keeps in-frame clones and lacks some. The table lists fewer than 80,000 clones, more than 75% of them singletons, with about 6.3% in the top ten. Specimen: CD4+ or CD8+ T cells sorted from blood, collected in a trial of the OX40 agonist ivuxolimab. The receptors stem from an adult with an advanced solid tumor such as melanoma, head and neck, liver or kidney cancer.

This chain connects TRBV7-2 to TRBJ2-5, with 10 bases aligning to TRBD1. Germline lookup yields CDR1 SGHTA and CDR2 FQGNSA. Unmatched junction bases numbered 8, after V lost 6 bases and J lost 1 base. The CDR3 runs 16 residues. CDR3 in DNA: TGTGCCAGCAGTTTTGGACAGGGGGTATCCCAAGAGACCCAGTACTTC. Translating it yields CASSFGQGVSQETQYF.

The chain uses TRBV5-6 and TRBJ2-5, with D uncertain. The germline CDR1 and CDR2 sequences are SGHDT and YYEEEE. V lost 1 base to trimming and J lost 10 bases, with 14 bases between them. This CDR3 comprises 13 residues. CDR3 loop: CASSLLGWEDQYF. The CDR3, as DNA: TGTGCCAGCAGCTTGTTGGGGTGGGAAGACCAGTACTTC.

The V and J genes are TRBV4-3 and TRBJ2-1, with TRBD1 matching 7 bases. Unmatched junction bases numbered 7, after V lost 3 bases and J lost 5 bases. The CDR3 is made up of 15 amino acids. CDR1 LGHNA and CDR2 YSLEER come from the germline V gene. CDR3: CASSHEGAEDNEQFF. In DNA, the CDR3 is TGCGCCAGCAGCCACGAGGGGGCGGAGGACAATGAGCAGTTCTTC.

The chain employs TRBV6-6 and TRBJ1-5; possible D gene TRBD1, 5 bases. The CDR3 has 14 amino acids. V lost 0 bases to trimming and J lost 11 bases, with 14 bases between them. Germline lookup yields CDR1 MNHNY and CDR2 SVGAGI (reference sequence). The CDR3: CASSYSAPPGTQHF. CDR3 DNA sequence: TGTGCCAGCAGTTACTCCGCCCCGCCAGGGACCCAGCATTTT.

J is TRBJ1-6 and V is TRBV5-1; D is unresolved. The germline V gene has CDR1 SGHRS and CDR2 YFSETQ. V lost 6 bases and J 5 bases, leaving 9 bases between the germline ends. The CDR3 has 13 residues. CDR3 DNA sequence: TGCGCCAGCATGGGAGCAGATAATTCACCCCTCCACTTT. Translated: CASMGADNSPLHF.